This entry lists 30 T cell receptor beta chains sequenced from one sample in a study of shared clonotypes between healthy human individuals. This table comes from immunoSEQ multiplex PCR, and its TCRdb copy is limited to in-frame clones, with some not included. This table holds some 2,000,000 clones, under 97% found once. Sample: naive CD4+ T cells sorted from blood. Regarding subset: CD45RA+ positively selected. These receptors originate from a man between 18 and 29 years old in good health.

The chain recombines TRBV14 with TRBJ1-2; D might be TRBD1 (5 bases). CDR1 is SGHDN and CDR2 is FVKESK in the germline V gene. CDR3 size: 14 residues. Deletions cut 4 bases from V and 7 bases from J, with 16 bases between. In nucleotides, the CDR3 is TGTGCCAGCAGCCGGGACCCATTCTTCGGTGGCTACACCTTC. It codes for CASSRDPFFGGYTF.

V is TRBV7-2 and J is TRBJ2-3; D is possibly TRBD1 (5 bases). V dropped 4 bases and J dropped 4 bases, with 15 bases sitting between them. The CDR3 covers 15 residues. Germline-derived CDR1 and CDR2 are SGHTA and FQGNSA. The CDR3 nucleotides read TGTGCCAGCAGCTCTCTGACAGCCCTGGCAGATACGCAGTATTTT. This encodes CASSSLTALADTQYF. The whole variable domain, filled in from reference TRBV7-2 and TRBJ2-3, reads GAGVSQSPSNKVTEKGKDVELRCDPISGHTALYWYRQSLGQGLEFLIYFQGNSAPDKSGLPSDRFSAERTGGSVSTLTIQRTQQEDSAVYLCASSSLTALADTQYFGPGTRLTVL.

The V and J genes are TRBV9 and TRBJ2-2; a possible D gene is TRBD2 (6 bases). V lost 3 bases to trimming and J lost 2 bases, with 14 bases between them. CDR3 length equals 16 residues. CDR1 and CDR2 from the germline V gene are SGDLS and YYNGEE. The CDR3 DNA follows: TGTGCCAGCAGCGCTACGACTAGACCAAACACCGGGGAGCTGTTTTTT. This translates into CASSATTRPNTGELFF. Using reference TRBV9 and TRBJ2-2 for the parts outside the CDR3, the full variable domain is DSGVTQTPKHLITATGQRVTLRCSPRSGDLSVYWYQQSLDQGLQFLIQYYNGEERAKGNILERFSAQQFPDLHSELNLSSLELGDSALYFCASSATTRPNTGELFFGEGSRLTVL.

The DNA of the CDR3 is TGTGCCAGCAGTGGGACAGGGAACGTTCCCCAGCATTTT. Amino acid sequence: CASSGTGNVPQHF. The chain joins TRBV2 to TRBJ1-5; 8 nucleotides agree with TRBD1. After removal of 4 bases from V and 10 bases from J, the junction contained 6 bases not matched to a gene. The CDR3 is 13 amino acids. Germline V lookup: CDR1 SNHLY, CDR2 FYNNEI.

This clone is a singleton in its sample. The chain is built from TRBV28 and TRBJ2-1, with 12 bases identical to TRBD2. The length of the CDR3 is 15 residues. V lost 4 bases and J lost 7; bases outside the gene matches: 5. CDR1 is MDHEN, CDR2 SYDVKM, per germline. Here the CDR3 reads CASSWRLAGGNEQFF. The CDR3 DNA is TGTGCCAGCAGTTGGAGGCTAGCGGGGGGGAATGAGCAGTTCTTC.

CDR3 sequence reads: CASRGDRDPSYEQYF. Here the CDR3 DNA reads TGTGCCAGCAGGGGGGACAGGGACCCCTCCTACGAGCAGTACTTC. V and J are TRBV2 and TRBJ2-7; TRBD1 matches 9 bases. V was clipped by 6 bases and J by 0 bases; unmatched bases: 6. In germline, CDR1 is SNHLY, CDR2 FYNNEI. This CDR3 region has 15 residues. The full variable domain, with the rest looked up from reference TRBV2 and TRBJ2-7, is EPEVTQTPSHQVTQMGQEVILRCVPISNHLYFYWYRQILGQKVEFLVSFYNNEISEKSEIFDDQFSVERPDGSNFTLKIRSTKLEDSAMYFCASRGDRDPSYEQYFGPGTRLTVT.

V is TRBV10-3 and J is TRBJ2-7, with 12 bases aligning to TRBD2. CDR3 length: 15 residues. Trimming removed 7 bases from V and 7 bases from J; junction bases left unmatched: 11. Germline V gene sequence: CDR1 ENHRY, CDR2 SYGVKD. This CDR3 reads CAITRLAGATREQYF. CDR3 coding DNA: TGTGCCATCACTAGACTAGCGGGGGCTACTCGAGAGCAGTACTTC.

CDR3 nucleotides: TGCGCCAGCAAGGTCACCGGGGAGCTGTTTTTT. The encoded protein is CASKVTGELFF. The rearrangement joins TRBV5-1 to TRBJ2-2; D gene ambiguous. Trimming cost V 6 bases and J 4 bases, with 4 bases left between them. Germline CDR1 SGHRS, CDR2 YFSETQ. This CDR3 is built from 11 residues.

The gene calls are TRBV11-2 and TRBJ2-7; 8 positions match TRBD1. V trimming: 6 bases; J trimming: 6 bases; junction bases outside the gene matches: 7. The CDR3 is made up of 13 amino acids. From germline, CDR1 is SGHAT and CDR2 FQNNGV. CDR3: CASRGDRISEQYF. Written as DNA, the CDR3 is TGTGCCAGCAGGGGGGACAGGATATCCGAGCAGTACTTC.

The V and J genes are TRBV2 and TRBJ2-5; maybe TRBD1 (5 bases). Germline V lookup: CDR1 SNHLY, CDR2 FYNNEI. V was trimmed by 6 bases and J by 5 bases, leaving 13 bases between them. This CDR3 region has 13 residues. For the CDR3, the DNA is TGTGCCAGCAGAAGGGGATTGAGGGAGACCCAGTACTTC. This encodes CASRRGLRETQYF.

The V and J genes are TRBV5-1 and TRBJ2-5; D may be TRBD1 (5 bases). Trimming left V 4 bases short and J 2 bases short, with 12 bases between. The germline gives CDR1 SGHRS, CDR2 YFSETQ. This CDR3 is 14 amino acids long. CDR3 bases: TGCGCCAGCAGCGCGTACAGGATACAAGAGACCCAGTACTTC. Its translation: CASSAYRIQETQYF.

The chain links TRBV19 to TRBJ1-1; the match to TRBD1 covers 9 bases. The CDR3 runs to 16 residues. Germline V gene lookup returns CDR1 LNHDA and CDR2 SQIVND (reference sequence). The V segment lost 1 base and the J segment 5 bases; nucleotides outside the gene matches: 8. CDR3 sequence (DNA): TGTGCCAGTAGTATAGGCGGACAGGGGATTAGAACTGAAGCTTTCTTT. It specifies CASSIGGQGIRTEAFF.

The chain couples TRBV11-1 to TRBJ2-3; the match to TRBD2 covers 9 bases. The CDR3 covers 16 residues. The V segment lost 1 base and the J segment 2 bases; nucleotides outside the gene matches: 4. Germline CDR1 SGHAT, CDR2 FQDESV (reference sequence). This CDR3 reads CASSLVGTSPTDTQYF. The CDR3 bases are TGTGCCAGCAGCTTAGTTGGGACTAGCCCCACAGATACGCAGTATTTT.

The chain couples TRBV10-3 to TRBJ1-2, with 7 bases identical to TRBD1. Germline CDR1 and CDR2: ENHRY and SYGVKD. There are 16 residues in the CDR3. Germline trimming cut 3 bases from V and 4 bases from J; bases unmatched to any gene: 11. The DNA for the CDR3 is TGTGCCATCAGTGATCTCTCGACAGGGCTGGTCTATGGCTACACCTTC. Protein product: CAISDLSTGLVYGYTF.

The chain uses TRBV10-3 and TRBJ1-4; no definite D call. The germline V gene has CDR1 ENHRY and CDR2 SYGVKD. Between the trimmed V and J ends, which lost 4 bases and 6 bases, there was a span of 9 bases. This CDR3 spans 13 amino acids. In DNA, the CDR3 is TGTGCCATCAGTGCTGGACCTTATGAAAAACTGTTTTTT. Residues: CAISAGPYEKLFF.

Concerning this clone itself: This CDR3 is also generated by other DNA sequences in the sample. This chain links TRBV5-1 with TRBJ2-4, with 8 bases lining up with TRBD1. With V trimmed by 7 bases and J by 1 base, 7 bases remained unmatched. The CDR3 has 15 residues. Germline CDR1 SGHRS, CDR2 YFSETQ. CDR3 loop: CASSTGGLAKNIQYF. As DNA, the CDR3 is TGCGCCAGCTCCACAGGGGGTCTGGCCAAAAACATTCAGTACTTC.

The chain employs TRBV19 and TRBJ1-4, with TRBD1 as a possible D gene (6 bases). The CDR3 runs to 18 residues. V shed 6 bases and J shed 0 bases, with 20 bases lying between them. Germline-derived CDR1 and CDR2 are LNHDA and SQIVND (reference sequence). CDR3 protein: CASSSTSTGYATNEKLFF. In nucleotides, the CDR3 is TGTGCCAGTAGCTCCACGTCGACAGGTTATGCAACTAATGAAAAACTGTTTTTT.

V is TRBV7-2 and J is TRBJ1-6; D gene uncertain. V lost 1 base, J lost 7 bases, and 14 bases lay in between. The CDR3 runs 16 residues. CDR1 is SGHTA, CDR2 FQGNSA, per germline. The CDR3 bases are TGTGCCAGCAGCTTAGGAACGATCCCCAAGAATTCACCCCTCCACTTT. Translated: CASSLGTIPKNSPLHF.

The chain has TRBV18 and TRBJ2-1; 8 positions agree with TRBD2. The junction had 9 bases not matched to a gene; V was cut back by 6 bases and J by 5 bases. This CDR3 region has 15 residues. The V gene's germline CDR1 is KGHSH and CDR2 LQKENI. The CDR3 DNA is TGTGCCAGCTCCCCCGGGGGGGGATCCCACAATGAGCAGTTCTTC. Translation: CASSPGGGSHNEQFF. Supplemented by reference TRBV18 and TRBJ2-1, the full variable domain reads NAGVMQNPRHLVRRRGQEARLRCSPMKGHSHVYWYRQLPEEGLKFMVYLQKENIIDESGMPKERFSAEFPKEGPSILRIQQVVRGDSAAYFCASSPGGGSHNEQFFGPGTRLTVL.

This chain links TRBV7-2 with TRBJ2-5, with 9 bases aligning to TRBD2. The CDR3 is 16 residues long. CDR1 is SGHTA, CDR2 FQGNSA, per germline. Losses at the gene ends were 1 base for V and 5 bases for J; bases not matched to a gene: 8. CDR3 sequence (DNA): TGTGCCAGCAGCTTAGTCGCGACTAGCGGATCGGAGACCCAGTACTTC. Its protein product is CASSLVATSGSETQYF.

About this clone: The sample holds other DNA sequences that translate to the same CDR3. J is TRBJ2-3 and V is TRBV7-2; D call uncertain. Trimming removed 1 base at V and 4 bases at J, with 9 bases between. The CDR3 is made up of 14 amino acids. Per the germline V gene, CDR1 is SGHTA and CDR2 is FQGNSA. The CDR3 protein is CASSLGVPPDTQYF. As DNA, the CDR3 is TGTGCCAGCAGCTTAGGAGTTCCCCCAGATACGCAGTATTTT.

This clone was recorded once. This chain uses TRBV30 with TRBJ1-1; possibly TRBD1 for D (5 bases). Germline values: CDR1 GTSNPN, CDR2 SVGIG (reference sequence). The germline V and J ends were trimmed by 5 bases and 0 bases, with 10 bases remaining between them. The CDR3 is 13 residues long. CDR3 sequence: CAWGGKLNTEAFF. CDR3 DNA sequence: TGTGCCTGGGGGGGAAAATTGAACACTGAAGCTTTCTTT.

The CDR3 sequence: CAWRRQGVDTGELFF. Written as DNA, the CDR3 is TGTGCCTGGAGAAGACAGGGGGTGGACACCGGGGAGCTGTTTTTT. The chain uses TRBV30 and TRBJ2-2; 9 nucleotides match TRBD1. The CDR3 contains 15 residues. Unmatched junction bases numbered 5, after V lost 3 bases and J lost 3 bases. The germline V gene encodes CDR1 GTSNPN and CDR2 SVGIG (reference sequence).

This clone was detected only once. V and J are TRBV6-5 and TRBJ2-6; D gene uncertain. Trimming took 6 bases from V and 2 from J, leaving 5 bases between them. Germline V gene sequence: CDR1 MNHEY, CDR2 SVGAGI. The CDR3 runs to 13 residues. CDR3 sequence reads: CASRNPGANVLTF. The CDR3, as DNA: TGTGCCAGCAGAAATCCTGGGGCCAACGTCCTGACTTTC.

The chain links TRBV30 to TRBJ2-5, with D unclear. The CDR3 sequence is 11 residues long. V shed 1 base and J shed 9 bases, with 9 bases lying between them. The germline V gene has CDR1 GTSNPN and CDR2 SVGIG (reference sequence). The DNA of the CDR3 is TGTGCCTGGAGTGAACGGGCGGCCCAGTACTTC. Its translation is CAWSERAAQYF. The variable domain in full, completed from reference TRBV30 and TRBJ2-5, reads SQTIHQWPATLVQPVGSPLSLECTVEGTSNPNLYWYRQAAGRGLQLLFYSVGIGQISSEVPQNLSASRPQDRQFILSSKKLLLSDSGFYLCAWSERAAQYFGPGTRLLVL.

The V gene is TRBV6-6, the J gene TRBJ1-6; perhaps TRBD1 as D (5 bases). V lost 1 base and J 8 bases, leaving 9 bases between the germline ends. This CDR3 has 14 amino acids. The germline gives CDR1 MNHNY, CDR2 SVGAGI (reference sequence). The CDR3 protein is CASSYWGEYSPLHF. DNA of the CDR3: TGTGCCAGCAGTTACTGGGGGGAGTATTCACCCCTCCACTTT.

This rearrangement joins TRBV10-3 to TRBJ2-2, with TRBD2 as a possible D gene (6 bases). CDR3 length: 14 amino acids. With 6 bases removed from V and 4 bases from J, the gap between germline ends came to 12 bases. Germline assignment: CDR1 ENHRY and CDR2 SYGVKD. The DNA for the CDR3 is TGTGCCATCAGGAGGGACTCCTCCACCGGGGAGCTGTTTTTT. Its translation is CAIRRDSSTGELFF.

The gene calls are TRBV5-4 and TRBJ2-7; no clear D gene. Germline loops: CDR1 SGHNT, CDR2 YYREEE (reference sequence). This CDR3 is built from 14 residues. V was clipped by 1 base and J by 1 base, with 9 bases between them. The CDR3 reads CASSLNLDSYEQYF. In DNA, the CDR3 is TGTGCCAGCAGCTTGAATCTAGATTCCTACGAGCAGTACTTC.

The chain joins TRBV19 to TRBJ1-2; maybe TRBD1 (5 bases). V gave up 6 bases and J gave up 5 bases, with 13 bases separating them. Germline V gives CDR1 LNHDA, CDR2 SQIVND (reference sequence). The CDR3 totals 13 residues. The CDR3, as DNA: TGTGCCAGTAGATACGGGGGGAGATATGGCTACACCTTC. It yields the protein CASRYGGRYGYTF.

The chain couples TRBV7-8 to TRBJ2-1, with D tentatively TRBD2 (5 bases). Trimming removed 5 bases from V and 5 bases from J, with 22 bases in between. The CDR3 loop spans 17 amino acids. Per germline, CDR1 SGHVS and CDR2 FQNEAQ. The CDR3 protein is CASSPKRVGLVDNEQFF. CDR3 nucleotide sequence: TGTGCCAGCAGCCCTAAGAGGGTTGGATTGGTGGACAATGAGCAGTTCTTC.